This T cell receptor beta chain originates from a study of somatic mutations in cytotoxic T cells in rheumatoid arthritis. Study-wide background: Flow sorting at nearly 100% purity was applied to some V beta antibody-stained T-cell populations, which included V beta1+ cells sequenced for TCRB.

A remark on this clone: Its antigen is not identified.

Study-level findings and limits: CD8+ clonality rose with age in rheumatoid arthritis patients, not healthy controls.

Some clones are missing from TCRdb's copy, which holds only in-frame ones; the method was immunoSEQ multiplex PCR. The profile shows thousands of clones, roughly 80% of them singletons. Trimming shortened V by 1 base and J by 7 bases, and 14 bases separated the two germline ends. Germline V gene data show CDR1 as SNHLY and CDR2 as FYNNEI. The CDR3 has 15 residues. The chain links TRBV2 to TRBJ2-1, with D maybe TRBD2 (7 bases). The receptor was derived from a woman aged 45-65 years in good health. The sample comprised CD8+ T cells sorted from blood. CDR3 sequence reads: CASSEEGGLTNEQFF. The CDR3 coding sequence is TGTGCCAGCAGTGAAGAGGGGGGACTAACGAATGAGCAGTTCTTC.